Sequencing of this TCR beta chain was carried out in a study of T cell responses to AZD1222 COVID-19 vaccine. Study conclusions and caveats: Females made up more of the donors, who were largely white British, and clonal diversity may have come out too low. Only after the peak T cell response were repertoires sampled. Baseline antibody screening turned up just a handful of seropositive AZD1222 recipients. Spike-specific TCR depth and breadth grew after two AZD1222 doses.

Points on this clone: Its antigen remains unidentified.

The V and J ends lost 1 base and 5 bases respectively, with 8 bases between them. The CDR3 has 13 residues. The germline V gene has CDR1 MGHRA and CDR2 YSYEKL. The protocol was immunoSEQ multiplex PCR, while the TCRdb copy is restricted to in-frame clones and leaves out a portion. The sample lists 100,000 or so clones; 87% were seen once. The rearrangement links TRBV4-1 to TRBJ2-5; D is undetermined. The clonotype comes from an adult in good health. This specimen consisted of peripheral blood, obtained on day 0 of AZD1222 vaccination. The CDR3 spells CASSQVIGETQYF. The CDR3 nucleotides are TGCGCCAGCAGCCAAGTGATTGGTGAGACCCAGTACTTC.